Sequencing of this T cell receptor (beta chain) was carried out in a study of blood T cell repertoires in COVID-19 (TCRdb year 2020). Background for the entire study: Samples from collaborators originated in the United States, Italy and Spain and spanned both the acute and convalescent phases of COVID-19. The material from the prospective study consisted of cDNA or gDNA derived from T cells, B-cell-depleted T cells, or PBMCs. Deeply sampled blood TCRbeta repertoires from subjects exposed to, actively infected with, or recovered from COVID-19 were included in the dataset. The repertoires were released in a freely available public database intended as a resource for research on the immune response to SARS-CoV-2. Samples were obtained from the ongoing ImmuneRACE study (first 160 participants) and from some 1,200 subjects provided by 6 global collaborators. Sample metadata almost always included a de-identified subject ID, COVID-19 status, age in years and sex. Where available, HLA class I and class II types were taken from metadata supplied by the sample provider and were not determined by assay-based typing. Overall study outcomes, separate from this receptor: The amount of clinical and demographic metadata varied by source and participant and was provided uncurated.

From a lookup of the germline V gene, CDR1 and CDR2 are LGHNA and YSLEER. The CDR3 holds 15 amino acids from the cysteine to the phenylalanine. CDR3 DNA is the only sequence kept; it has 45 bases, read in frame from the first base. The junction shows trimming of 2 bases on V and 2 bases on J, and the gene matches do not reach 4 bases of it. A remark on this clone: The clone's antigen remains unknown. It has no much larger one-base neighbor in the sample; base qualities were not kept.

One collaborating source in Seattle enrolled patients while the patients were actively infected and followed the patients over time throughout the course of disease. The collaborating institutions used their own protocols to collect whole blood in K2EDTA tubes. Collaborator samples were shipped for TCRbeta analysis as frozen whole blood, isolated PBMCs, or DNA extracted from either sample type. TCRbeta CDR3 regions were amplified from genomic DNA by means of the immunoSEQ Assay, a bias-controlled multiplex PCR. As for the authors' bioinformatics: Nucleated cell counts per sample were estimated from amplification of reference gene primers within the assay. To quantify the absolute abundance of each unique TCRbeta CDR3 rearrangement, sequence reads were collapsed and filtered. Productive Simpson clonality was computed per sample as the square root of Simpson's diversity index over productive rearrangements. Drawn from immuneACCESS, this table holds only the in-frame rearrangements with V and J called that TCRdb kept. Clones are partly lost; checked studies trace under half to an unresolved V gene and leave the rest unexplained. V and J calls and clone size follow that table, whereas D and trimming were derived from the DNA. The sample profile shows about 160,000 clones; 92% of them were found once. The ten largest clonotypes hold approximately 4.9% of the sample.

Material: peripheral blood. The sequence links TRBV4-3 to TRBJ2-3; 7 of the junction bases match TRBD2. The TCR was taken from a man between 25 and 39 years old with COVID-19, enrolled during active disease. The sequenced DNA: TGCGCCAGCAGCCAACGACTAGCCTACACAGATACGCAGTATTTT. It translates to CASSQRLAYTDTQYF.